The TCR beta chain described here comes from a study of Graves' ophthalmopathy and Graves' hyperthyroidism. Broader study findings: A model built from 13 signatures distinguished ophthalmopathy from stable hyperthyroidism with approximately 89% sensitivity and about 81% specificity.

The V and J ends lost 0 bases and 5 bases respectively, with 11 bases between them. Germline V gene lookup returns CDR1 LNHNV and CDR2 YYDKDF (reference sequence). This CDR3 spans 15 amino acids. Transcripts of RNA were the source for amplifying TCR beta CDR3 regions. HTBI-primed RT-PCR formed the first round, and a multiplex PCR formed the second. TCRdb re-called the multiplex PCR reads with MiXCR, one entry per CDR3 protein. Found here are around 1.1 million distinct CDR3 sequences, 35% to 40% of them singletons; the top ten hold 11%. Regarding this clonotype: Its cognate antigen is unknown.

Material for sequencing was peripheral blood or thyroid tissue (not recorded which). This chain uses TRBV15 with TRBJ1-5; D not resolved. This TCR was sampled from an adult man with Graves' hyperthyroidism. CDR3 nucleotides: TGTGCCACCAGCAGAGAATTGGGTGGGGATCAGCCCCAGCATTTT. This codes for CATSRELGGDQPQHF. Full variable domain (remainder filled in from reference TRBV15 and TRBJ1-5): DAMVIQNPRYQVTQFGKPVTLSCSQTLNHNVMYWYQQKSSQAPKLLFHYYDKDFNNEADTPDNFQSRRPNTSFCFLDIRSPGLGDTAMYLCATSRELGGDQPQHFGDGTRLSIL.